This T cell receptor beta chain stems from a study of cytomegalovirus exposure and HLA in healthy donors. Study observations and caveats: Associated with HLA alleles at 0.05 false discovery rate in a later analysis were 16,951 TCR beta sequences.

A word on this clone: Its cognate antigen is unknown.

V lost 5 bases, J lost 8 bases, and 3 bases stayed unmatched. CDR3 length equals 12 residues. Germline V lookup: CDR1 SNHLY, CDR2 FYNNEI. Researchers ran the PCR with 60 Vbeta and 13 Jbeta primers. Method: immunoSEQ multiplex PCR; TCRdb's copy keeps in-frame clones and lacks some. This sample has roughly 140,000 clones, with 70% to 85% found just once. Source material: PBMCs. The gene calls are TRBV2 and TRBJ2-1, with TRBD1 identical over 7 bases. This TCR came from a woman aged 45 to 65 in good health and CMV-seropositive. CDR3 in DNA: TGTGCCAGCAGTAACAGGGGCGATGAGCAGTTCTTC. It yields the protein CASSNRGDEQFF.